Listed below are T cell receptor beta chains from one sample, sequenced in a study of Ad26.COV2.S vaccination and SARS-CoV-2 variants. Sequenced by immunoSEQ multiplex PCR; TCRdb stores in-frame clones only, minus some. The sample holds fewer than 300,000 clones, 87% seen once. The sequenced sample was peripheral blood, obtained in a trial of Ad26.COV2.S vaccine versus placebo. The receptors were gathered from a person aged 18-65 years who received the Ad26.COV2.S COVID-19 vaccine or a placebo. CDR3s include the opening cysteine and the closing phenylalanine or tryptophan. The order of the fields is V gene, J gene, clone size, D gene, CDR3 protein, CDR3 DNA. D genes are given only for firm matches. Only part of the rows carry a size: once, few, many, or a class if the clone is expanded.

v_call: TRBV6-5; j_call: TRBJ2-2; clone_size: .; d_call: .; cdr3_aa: CASRQPNTGELFF; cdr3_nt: TGTGCCAGCAGACAGCCGAACACCGGGGAGCTGTTTTTT
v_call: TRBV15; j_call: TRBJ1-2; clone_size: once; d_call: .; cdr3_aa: CATSRATDNYGYTF; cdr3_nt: TGTGCCACCAGCAGAGCGACCGACAACTATGGCTACACCTTC
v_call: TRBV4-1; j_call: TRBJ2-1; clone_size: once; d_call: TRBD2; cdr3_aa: CASSRIPGLAVVQLSYNEQFF; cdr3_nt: TGCGCCAGCAGCCGAATTCCGGGACTAGCGGTTGTACAGTTATCCTACAATGAGCAGTTCTTC
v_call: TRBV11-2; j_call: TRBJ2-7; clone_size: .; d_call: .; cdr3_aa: CASSLDRGVYEQYF; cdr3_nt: TGTGCCAGCAGCTTAGACAGGGGGGTCTACGAGCAGTACTTC
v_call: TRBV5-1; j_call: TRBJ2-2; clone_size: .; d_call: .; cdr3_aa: CASSSGVETGTGELFF; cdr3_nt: TGCGCCAGCAGCTCTGGGGTCGAAACGGGCACCGGGGAGCTGTTTTTT
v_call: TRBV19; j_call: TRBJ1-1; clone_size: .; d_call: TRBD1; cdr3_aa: CASSIMGQGGTEAFF; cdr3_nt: TGTGCCAGTAGTATTATGGGACAGGGGGGCACTGAAGCTTTCTTT
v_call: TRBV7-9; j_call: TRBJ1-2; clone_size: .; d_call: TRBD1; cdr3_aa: CASSSGTGVNYGYTF; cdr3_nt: TGTGCCAGCAGCTCCGGGACAGGGGTTAACTATGGCTACACCTTC
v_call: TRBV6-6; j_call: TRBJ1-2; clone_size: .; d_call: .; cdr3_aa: CASSPRARWASNYGYTF; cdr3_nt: TGTGCCAGCAGTCCCCGGGCCAGGTGGGCTTCAAACTATGGCTACACCTTC
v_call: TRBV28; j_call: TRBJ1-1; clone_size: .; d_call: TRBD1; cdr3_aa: CASSGDRKEAFF; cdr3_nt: TGTGCCAGCAGTGGGGACAGGAAAGAAGCTTTCTTT
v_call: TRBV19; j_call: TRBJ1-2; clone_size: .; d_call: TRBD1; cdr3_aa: CASSIGGTGNYGYTF; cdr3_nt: TGTGCCAGTAGTATAGGCGGGACAGGCAACTATGGCTACACCTTC
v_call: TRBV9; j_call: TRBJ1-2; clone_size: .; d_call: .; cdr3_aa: CASNGNYGYTF; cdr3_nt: TGTGCCAGCAATGGGAATTATGGCTACACCTTC
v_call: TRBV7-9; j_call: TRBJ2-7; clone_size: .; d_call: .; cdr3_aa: CASSLDEGTLREQYF; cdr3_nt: TGTGCCAGCAGCTTAGACGAAGGGACCCTAAGGGAGCAGTACTTC
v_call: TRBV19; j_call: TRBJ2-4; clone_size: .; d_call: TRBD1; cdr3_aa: CASSIFRHRGENIQYF; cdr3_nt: TGTGCCAGTAGTATCTTCCGACACAGGGGTGAAAACATTCAGTACTTC
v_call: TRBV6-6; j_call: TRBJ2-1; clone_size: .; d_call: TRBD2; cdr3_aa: CASSRTSGPYNEQFF; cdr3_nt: TGTGCCAGCAGCCGGACTAGCGGTCCCTACAATGAGCAGTTCTTC
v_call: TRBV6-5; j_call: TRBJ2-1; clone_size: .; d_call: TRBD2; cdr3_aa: CASSLGGGLNNEQFF; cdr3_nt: TGTGCCAGCAGTTTGGGGGGAGGGCTTAACAATGAGCAGTTCTTC
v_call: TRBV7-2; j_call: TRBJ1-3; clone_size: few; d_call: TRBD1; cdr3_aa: CASSLRTGGTGNTIYF; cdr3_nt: TGTGCCAGCAGCTTAAGGACAGGGGGCACTGGAAACACCATATATTTT
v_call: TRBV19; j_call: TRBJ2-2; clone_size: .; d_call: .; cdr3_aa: CASVDRTNTGELFF; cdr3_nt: TGTGCCAGCGTGGACAGAACGAACACCGGGGAGCTGTTTTTT
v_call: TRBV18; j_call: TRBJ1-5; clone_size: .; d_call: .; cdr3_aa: CASSLRHASNQPQHF; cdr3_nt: TGTGCCAGCTCACTCAGACATGCAAGCAATCAGCCCCAGCATTTT
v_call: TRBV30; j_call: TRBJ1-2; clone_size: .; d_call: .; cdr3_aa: CAWSTRNYGYTF; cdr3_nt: TGTGCCTGGAGCACGCGGAACTATGGCTACACCTTC
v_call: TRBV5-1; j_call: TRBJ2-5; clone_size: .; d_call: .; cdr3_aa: CASSSRPGGGVEETQYF; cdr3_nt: TGCGCCAGCAGCTCCCGCCCGGGTGGCGGGGTGGAAGAGACCCAGTACTTC
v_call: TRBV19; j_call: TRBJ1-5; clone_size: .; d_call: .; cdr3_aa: CASRLYLDNQPQHF; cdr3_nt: TGTGCCAGTAGGTTATACCTTGACAATCAGCCCCAGCATTTT
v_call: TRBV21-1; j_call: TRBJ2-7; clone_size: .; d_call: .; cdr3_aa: CASSKAYGGAYEQYF; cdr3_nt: TGTGCCAGCAGCAAAGCGTACGGGGGAGCCTACGAGCAGTACTTC
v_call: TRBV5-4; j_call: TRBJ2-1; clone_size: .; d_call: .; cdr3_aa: CASRTGTLDSYNEQFF; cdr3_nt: TGTGCCAGCAGAACCGGGACTCTGGACTCCTACAATGAGCAGTTCTTC
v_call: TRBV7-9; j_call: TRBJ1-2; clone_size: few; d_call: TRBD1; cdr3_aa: CASSYTGDGYTF; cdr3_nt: TGTGCCAGCAGCTACACAGGGGATGGCTACACCTTC
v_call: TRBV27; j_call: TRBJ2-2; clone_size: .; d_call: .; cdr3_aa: CASGFTGTGELFF; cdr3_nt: TGTGCCAGCGGGTTCACGGGCACCGGGGAGCTGTTTTTT
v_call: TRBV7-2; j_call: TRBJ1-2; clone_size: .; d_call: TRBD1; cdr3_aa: CASSSRGGQGNYGYTF; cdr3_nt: TGTGCCAGCAGCTCTCGGGGGGGACAGGGAAACTATGGCTACACCTTC
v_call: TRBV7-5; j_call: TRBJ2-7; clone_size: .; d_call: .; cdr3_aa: CVRSLADPISSKSGSSDEQYF; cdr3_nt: TGTGTCAGAAGCTTAGCAGACCCCATTTCGAGTAAGAGCGGGAGTTCCGACGAGCAGTACTTC
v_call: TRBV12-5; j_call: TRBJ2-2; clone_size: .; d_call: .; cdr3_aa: CASGLVGLATGELFF; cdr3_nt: TGTGCTAGTGGTTTGGTGGGACTCGCGACCGGGGAGCTGTTTTTT
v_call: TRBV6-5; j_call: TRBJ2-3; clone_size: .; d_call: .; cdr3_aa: CASSLAGQHTDTQYF; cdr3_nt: TGTGCCAGCAGCCTAGCAGGACAACACACAGATACGCAGTATTTT
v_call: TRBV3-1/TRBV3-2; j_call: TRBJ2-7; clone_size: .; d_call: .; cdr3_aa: CASSQESYEQYF; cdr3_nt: TGTGCCAGCAGCCAGGAATCCTACGAGCAGTACTTC
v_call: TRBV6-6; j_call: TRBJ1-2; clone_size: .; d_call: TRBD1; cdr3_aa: CASSGQGGYTF; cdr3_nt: TGTGCCAGCAGCGGACAGGGCGGCTACACCTTC
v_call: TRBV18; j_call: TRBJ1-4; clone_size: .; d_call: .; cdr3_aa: CASSPPNAGPGFNEKLFF; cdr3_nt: TGTGCCAGCTCACCACCAAACGCGGGGCCAGGGTTTAATGAAAAACTGTTTTTT
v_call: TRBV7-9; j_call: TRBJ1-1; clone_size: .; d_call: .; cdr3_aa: CASTGQKTSEAFF; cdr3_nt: TGTGCCAGCACAGGACAGAAGACCAGTGAAGCTTTCTTT
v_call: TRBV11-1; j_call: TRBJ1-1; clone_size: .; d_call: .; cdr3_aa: CASSLTDGGLEAFF; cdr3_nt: TGTGCCAGCAGCCTCACCGATGGGGGTCTTGAAGCTTTCTTT
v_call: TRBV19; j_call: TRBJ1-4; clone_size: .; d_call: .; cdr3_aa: CASRTTGALEKLFF; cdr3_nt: TGTGCCAGTAGAACGACAGGAGCACTTGAAAAACTGTTTTTT
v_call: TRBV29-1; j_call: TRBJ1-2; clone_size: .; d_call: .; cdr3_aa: CSVEGGGSNYGYTF; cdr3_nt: TGCAGCGTTGAAGGCGGGGGGTCCAACTATGGCTACACCTTC
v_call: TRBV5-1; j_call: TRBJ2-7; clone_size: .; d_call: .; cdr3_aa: CASSRTGTPEDEQYF; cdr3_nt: TGCGCCAGCAGCCGAACCGGGACCCCCGAGGACGAGCAGTACTTC
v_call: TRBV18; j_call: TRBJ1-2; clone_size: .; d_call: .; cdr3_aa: CASSPALGGGPYGYTF; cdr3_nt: TGTGCCAGCTCACCAGCTCTGGGGGGGGGCCCCTATGGCTACACCTTC
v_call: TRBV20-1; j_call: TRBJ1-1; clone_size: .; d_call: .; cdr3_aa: CSASSGDTEAFF; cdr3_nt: TGCAGTGCTAGTTCAGGGGACACTGAAGCTTTCTTT
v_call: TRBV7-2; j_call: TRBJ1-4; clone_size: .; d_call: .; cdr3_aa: CASSLEIATNEKLFF; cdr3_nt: TGTGCCAGCAGCTTAGAGATTGCAACTAATGAAAAACTGTTTTTT
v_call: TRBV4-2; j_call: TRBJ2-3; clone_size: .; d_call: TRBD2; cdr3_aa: CASSRQRGSTDTQYF; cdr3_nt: TGTGCCAGCAGCCGCCAGCGGGGAAGCACAGATACGCAGTATTTT
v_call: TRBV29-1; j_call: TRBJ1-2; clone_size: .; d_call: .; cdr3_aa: CSVDGGLSGYTF; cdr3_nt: TGCAGCGTTGACGGGGGCTTAAGCGGCTACACCTTC
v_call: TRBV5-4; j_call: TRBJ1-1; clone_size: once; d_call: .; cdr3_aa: CASTFGGQSNTEAFF; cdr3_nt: TGTGCCAGCACCTTCGGGGGGCAGTCGAACACTGAAGCTTTCTTT
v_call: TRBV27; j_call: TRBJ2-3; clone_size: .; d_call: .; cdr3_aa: CASSLKGLAIDTQYF; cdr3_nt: TGTGCCAGCAGTTTAAAAGGTCTAGCGATAGATACGCAGTATTTT
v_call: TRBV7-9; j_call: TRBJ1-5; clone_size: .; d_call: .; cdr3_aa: CASSLGQSFQPQHF; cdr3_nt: TGTGCCAGCAGCTTAGGACAGTCATTCCAGCCCCAGCATTTT
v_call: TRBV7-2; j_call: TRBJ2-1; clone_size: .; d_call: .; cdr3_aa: CASSLRTDPYNEQFF; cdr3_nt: TGTGCCAGCAGCTTAAGGACAGACCCCTACAATGAGCAGTTCTTC
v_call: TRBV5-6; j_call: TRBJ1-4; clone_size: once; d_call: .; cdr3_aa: CASSVGVRLEKLFF; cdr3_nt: TGTGCCAGCAGCGTAGGCGTTAGACTTGAAAAACTGTTTTTT
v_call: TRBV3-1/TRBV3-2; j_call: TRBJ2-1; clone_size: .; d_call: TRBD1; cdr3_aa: CASSLLRDSGEKRSYNEQFF; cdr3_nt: TGTGCCAGCAGCCTCCTCCGGGACAGCGGCGAAAAACGCTCCTACAATGAGCAGTTCTTC
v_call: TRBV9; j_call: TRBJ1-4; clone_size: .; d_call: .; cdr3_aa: CASSAMTATNEKLFF; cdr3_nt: TGTGCCAGCAGCGCAATGACTGCAACTAATGAAAAACTGTTTTTT
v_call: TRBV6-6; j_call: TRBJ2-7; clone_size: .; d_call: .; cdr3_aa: CASSYNYEQYF; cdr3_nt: TGTGCCAGCAGTTACAACTACGAGCAGTACTTC
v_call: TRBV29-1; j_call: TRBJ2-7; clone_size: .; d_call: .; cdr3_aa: CSALTGYSSYEQYF; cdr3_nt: TGCAGCGCTTTGACAGGATATAGCTCCTACGAGCAGTACTTC
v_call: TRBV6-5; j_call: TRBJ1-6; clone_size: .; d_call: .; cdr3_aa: CASSYWSTQLNSPLHF; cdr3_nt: TGTGCCAGCAGTTACTGGTCTACCCAATTGAATTCACCCCTCCACTTT
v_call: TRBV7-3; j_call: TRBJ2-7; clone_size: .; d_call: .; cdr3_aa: CASSLSGTDEQYF; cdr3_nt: TGTGCCAGCAGCTTATCGGGCACCGACGAGCAGTACTTC
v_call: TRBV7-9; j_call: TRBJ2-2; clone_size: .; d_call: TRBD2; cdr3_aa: CASSYRLAKNTGELFF; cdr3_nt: TGTGCCAGCAGCTACCGACTAGCGAAAAACACCGGGGAGCTGTTTTTT
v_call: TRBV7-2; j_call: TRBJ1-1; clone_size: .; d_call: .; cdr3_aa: CASSGRQSGTEAFF; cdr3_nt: TGTGCCAGCAGCGGGAGACAGAGTGGAACTGAAGCTTTCTTT
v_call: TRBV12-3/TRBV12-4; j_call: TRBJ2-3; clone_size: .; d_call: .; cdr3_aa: CASSPSLDTQYF; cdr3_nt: TGTGCCAGCAGCCCCTCACTAGATACGCAGTATTTT
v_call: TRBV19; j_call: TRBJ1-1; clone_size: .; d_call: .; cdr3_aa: CASSIHRLYTEAFF; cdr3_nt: TGTGCCAGTAGTATTCACAGGCTTTATACTGAAGCTTTCTTT
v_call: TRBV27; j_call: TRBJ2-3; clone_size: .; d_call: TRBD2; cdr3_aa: CASSGLAGDTQYF; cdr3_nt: TGTGCCAGCAGTGGACTAGCCGGAGATACGCAGTATTTT
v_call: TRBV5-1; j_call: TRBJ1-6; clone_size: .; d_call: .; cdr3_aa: CASSLGWRNNSPLHF; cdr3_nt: TGCGCCAGCAGCTTGGGTTGGCGGAATAATTCACCCCTCCACTTT
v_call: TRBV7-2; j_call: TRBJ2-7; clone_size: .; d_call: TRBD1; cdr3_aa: CASSLGSTGRYEQYF; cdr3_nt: TGTGCCAGCAGCTTAGGATCGACAGGGAGATACGAGCAGTACTTC